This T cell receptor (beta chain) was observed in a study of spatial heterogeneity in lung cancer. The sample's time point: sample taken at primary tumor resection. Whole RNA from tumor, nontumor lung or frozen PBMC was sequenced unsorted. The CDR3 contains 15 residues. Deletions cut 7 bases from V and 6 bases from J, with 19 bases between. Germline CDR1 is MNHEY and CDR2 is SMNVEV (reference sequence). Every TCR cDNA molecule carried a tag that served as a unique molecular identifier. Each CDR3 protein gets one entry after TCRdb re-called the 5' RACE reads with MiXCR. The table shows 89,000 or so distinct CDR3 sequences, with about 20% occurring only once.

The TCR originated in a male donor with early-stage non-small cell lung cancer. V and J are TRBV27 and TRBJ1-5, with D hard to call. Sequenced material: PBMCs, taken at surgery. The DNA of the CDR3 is TGTGCCAGCAATCCGATTGGGAAAGGATCTCAGCCCCAGCATTTT. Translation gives CASNPIGKGSQPQHF.